This entry lists 25 T cell receptor beta chains sequenced from one sample in a study of response to subunit inactivated influenza vaccine. TCRdb re-analysed the RT-PCR reads in MiXCR, keeping a single row per CDR3 protein. The sample carries around 540,000 distinct CDR3 sequences, roughly 12% recorded once. Material: PBMCs from blood, obtained on the day of vaccination. These receptors came from a man aged 50 to 60 who received an inactivated influenza vaccine.

This clonotype was found a few times. The chain combines TRBV20-1 with TRBJ2-3; D tentatively fits TRBD1 or TRBD2 (5 bases each). The V end was cut by 6 bases, the J end by 2 bases, with 21 bases between. The germline V gene has CDR1 DFQATT and CDR2 SNEGSKA (reference sequence). CDR3 length: 16 amino acids. CDR3 DNA sequence: TGCAGTGCCGAAGGACCCGGGGACGGGTCCACAGATACGCAGTATTTT. Translated: CSAEGPGDGSTDTQYF.

This clonotype was observed a few times. V and J are TRBV12-3 or TRBV12-4 and TRBJ1-2; possible D gene TRBD1, 6 bases. V was shortened by 5 bases and J by 2 bases, with 12 bases between the two germline ends. The CDR3 sequence is 14 residues long. For the CDR3, the DNA is TGTGCCAGCAGTAGGACAGCCGCCAACTATGGCTACACCTTC. This sequence encodes CASSRTAANYGYTF.

Many counts were recorded for this clonotype. The CDR3 DNA reads TGCAGTGCTCCGGGGCGCCCGGATACGCAGTATTTT. Protein sequence: CSAPGRPDTQYF. This sequence joins TRBV20-1 and TRBJ2-3, with D tentatively TRBD1 or TRBD2 (5 bases each). The CDR3 runs 12 residues. V lost 5 bases and J lost 6, with 12 bases in between. Germline V gene lookup returns CDR1 DFQATT and CDR2 SNEGSKA (reference sequence).

This rearrangement joins TRBV30 to TRBJ1-1; tentatively, D is TRBD1 (5 bases). The V gene's germline CDR1 is GTSNPN and CDR2 SVGIG (reference sequence). The CDR3 sequence is 14 residues long. Trimming left V 2 bases short and J 10 bases short, with 20 bases between. The CDR3 reads CAWSPLKTAGLAFF. CDR3 nucleotide sequence: TGTGCCTGGAGTCCGTTGAAGACGGCAGGGCTAGCTTTCTTT. The complete variable domain, with remaining parts taken from reference TRBV30 and TRBJ1-1, reads SQTIHQWPATLVQPVGSPLSLECTVEGTSNPNLYWYRQAAGRGLQLLFYSVGIGQISSEVPQNLSASRPQDRQFILSSKKLLLSDSGFYLCAWSPLKTAGLAFFGQGTRLTVV.

This clonotype was detected many times. The chain is built from TRBV12-3 or TRBV12-4 and TRBJ2-5; D call uncertain. The CDR3 contains 13 residues. V shed 6 bases and J shed 2 bases, with 10 bases lying between them. The CDR3 nucleotides read TGTGCCAGCAGCTTCGCTGGACAAGAGACCCAGTACTTC. The encoded protein is CASSFAGQETQYF.

This clonotype occurred many times. J is TRBJ1-1 and V is TRBV20-1; 7 bases are a match to TRBD1. The CDR3 has 12 residues. Germline V gene data show CDR1 as DFQATT and CDR2 as SNEGSKA (reference sequence). The V and J ends lost 6 bases and 5 bases, in that order; junction bases with no gene match: 6. The CDR3 nucleotides are TGCAGTGCCACCGGGACAGCTACTGAAGCTTTCTTT. It translates to CSATGTATEAFF.

This chain joins TRBV10-3 and TRBJ2-1, with 7 nucleotides matching TRBD2. This CDR3 has 15 residues. V trimming: 3 bases; J trimming: 7 bases; junction bases outside the gene matches: 9. Germline V CDR1 and CDR2: ENHRY, SYGVKD. This CDR3 is CAISDRERTSNEQFF. CDR3 DNA sequence: TGTGCCATCAGTGATCGCGAAAGGACTAGTAATGAGCAGTTCTTC.

This clonotype was observed a handful of times. The chain joins TRBV28 to TRBJ2-5; 9 bases line up with TRBD2. CDR1 and CDR2 from the germline V gene are MDHEN and SYDVKM. The CDR3 extends over 16 amino acids. The V segment lost 5 bases and the J segment 1 base; nucleotides outside the gene matches: 8. The CDR3 reads CASSLSSGGSQETQYF. The CDR3, as DNA: TGTGCCAGCAGTCTAAGTAGCGGGGGTTCCCAAGAGACCCAGTACTTC.

V gene TRBV20-1 combines with J gene TRBJ2-7; TRBD2 matches 7 bases. Germline lookup yields CDR1 DFQATT and CDR2 SNEGSKA (reference sequence). The length of the CDR3 is 14 residues. The V gene end was trimmed by 4 bases and the J gene end by 5 bases; junction bases not matched to a gene: 11. CDR3 coding DNA: TGCAGTGCTAAAAAACCGGGACTAATCCACGAGCAGTACTTC. As protein: CSAKKPGLIHEQYF.

This clonotype was recorded at least ten times. The chain employs TRBV7-2 and TRBJ2-2, with D tentatively TRBD1 (5 bases). V was trimmed by 7 bases and J by 6 bases, leaving 12 bases between them. Germline V gene sequence: CDR1 SGHTA, CDR2 FQGNSA. This CDR3 region has 13 residues. The CDR3 coding sequence is TGTGCCAGCACCCAATTGGGGCCCGGGGAGCTGTTTTTT. It translates to CASTQLGPGELFF.

The chain is built from TRBV6-5 and TRBJ2-6, with 7 bases identical to TRBD1. The CDR3 runs to 19 residues. In germline, CDR1 is MNHEY, CDR2 SVGAGI. V was clipped by 1 base and J by 0 bases; unmatched bases: 9. CDR3: CASSYWSRGFFSGANVLTF. The CDR3 DNA sequence: TGTGCCAGCAGTTACTGGAGCAGGGGGTTTTTCTCTGGGGCCAACGTCCTGACTTTC.

This clonotype was counted many times. This chain uses TRBV3-1 with TRBJ2-3, with 10 nucleotides matching TRBD2. Losses at the gene ends were 1 base for V and 3 bases for J; bases not matched to a gene: 4. There are 16 residues in the CDR3. Germline V gene sequence: CDR1 LGHDT, CDR2 YNNKEL (reference sequence). This CDR3 reads CASSQALAGVTDTQYF. Here the CDR3 DNA reads TGTGCCAGCAGCCAAGCGCTAGCGGGAGTTACAGATACGCAGTATTTT.

This clonotype was counted only a few times. The chain links TRBV5-6 to TRBJ2-2; D ambiguous. V lost 0 bases and J 1 base, leaving 7 bases between the germline ends. The CDR3 has 15 residues. Germline assignment: CDR1 SGHDT and CDR2 YYEEEE. The CDR3 sequence: CASSLVRLNTGELFF. The CDR3 DNA is TGTGCCAGCAGCTTGGTCCGGTTGAACACCGGGGAGCTGTTTTTT. Combining the CDR3 with reference TRBV5-6 and TRBJ2-2 gives the whole variable domain DAGVTQSPTHLIKTRGQQVTLRCSPKSGHDTVSWYQQALGQGPQFIFQYYEEEERQRGNFPDRFSGHQFPNYSSELNVNALLLGDSALYLCASSLVRLNTGELFFGEGSRLTVL.

This clonotype was counted ten times or more. The chain employs TRBV20-1 and TRBJ1-4, with D possibly matching TRBD1 (5 bases). Per germline, CDR1 DFQATT and CDR2 SNEGSKA (reference sequence). The CDR3 extends over 14 amino acids. V was trimmed by 6 bases and J by 3 bases, leaving 14 bases between them. In nucleotides, the CDR3 is TGCAGTGCCAAGTACCGGGGGTCTAATGAAAAACTGTTTTTT. Its translation is CSAKYRGSNEKLFF.

J is TRBJ2-7 and V is TRBV7-2; D may correspond to TRBD1 or TRBD2 (5 bases each). This CDR3 contains 13 residues. Between the trimmed V and J ends, which lost 6 bases and 4 bases, there was a span of 13 bases. From germline, CDR1 is SGHTA and CDR2 FQGNSA. The CDR3 DNA sequence: TGTGCCAGCAGATTGTCCGGGGCATACGAGCAGTACTTC. Residues: CASRLSGAYEQYF.

This clonotype was counted ten times or more. This chain's CDR3 is CAISDHRAGNQPQHF. CDR3 bases: TGTGCCATCAGTGATCACAGGGCGGGCAATCAGCCCCAGCATTTT. This chain uses TRBV10-3 with TRBJ1-5, with a tentative D call TRBD1 (6 bases). CDR1 ENHRY and CDR2 SYGVKD come from the germline V gene. Trimming removed 3 bases from V and 2 bases from J, with 11 bases in between. The length of the CDR3 is 15 residues.

The J gene is TRBJ1-6, the V gene TRBV3-1, with 7 bases fitting TRBD1. After removal of 1 base from V and 0 bases from J, the junction contained 3 bases not matched to a gene. From germline, CDR1 is LGHDT and CDR2 YNNKEL (reference sequence). This CDR3 is 17 amino acids long. The CDR3: CASSQGDSSSYNSPLHF. The CDR3 DNA follows: TGTGCCAGCAGCCAAGGGGACAGCAGCTCCTATAATTCACCCCTCCACTTT.

A few counts support this clonotype. CDR3 coding DNA: TGTGCCAGTACGGGACTGAATAGCAATCAGCCCCAGCATTTT. It translates to CASTGLNSNQPQHF. This rearrangement joins TRBV19 to TRBJ1-5; TRBD1 might be the D (5 bases). Trimming took off 7 bases at V and 0 bases at J, with 10 bases between the two ends. This CDR3 is built from 14 residues. Germline V CDR1 and CDR2: LNHDA, SQIVND (reference sequence).

The chain joins TRBV10-3 to TRBJ2-2; 9 bases agree with TRBD2. V dropped 3 bases and J dropped 5; count of bases not matched to a gene: 7. The CDR3 totals 16 residues. Germline V gene data show CDR1 as ENHRY and CDR2 as SYGVKD. Here the CDR3 DNA reads TGTGCCATCAGTGATGGTCTAGCGGGGAAAACCGGGGAGCTGTTTTTT. Protein: CAISDGLAGKTGELFF.

The sample holds many counts of this clonotype. The chain uses TRBV20-1 and TRBJ2-7, with 7 nucleotides matching TRBD1. Germline V gene sequence: CDR1 DFQATT, CDR2 SNEGSKA (reference sequence). The CDR3 spans 13 residues. Trimming took 4 bases from V and 2 from J; bases not matched to a gene: 5. CDR3 coding DNA: TGCAGTGCTAACCGGGACAGAACCTACGAGCAGTACTTC. Its protein product is CSANRDRTYEQYF.

V is TRBV20-1 and J is TRBJ1-1; D perhaps matches TRBD1 (5 bases). The CDR3 sequence is 16 residues long. Looked up from germline, CDR1 is DFQATT and CDR2 is SNEGSKA (reference sequence). V lost 0 bases, J lost 1 base, and 15 bases lay in between. As DNA, the CDR3 is TGCAGTGCTAGAGATCCTTCGGGACGGCCGAACACTGAAGCTTTCTTT. This sequence encodes CSARDPSGRPNTEAFF.

The chain couples TRBV15 to TRBJ1-6; no definite D call. Germline lookup yields CDR1 LNHNV and CDR2 YYDKDF (reference sequence). V lost 0 bases to trimming and J lost 9 bases, with 0 bases between them. There are 11 residues in the CDR3. The CDR3 here is CATSRDSPLHF. CDR3 nucleotides: TGTGCCACCAGCAGAGATTCACCCCTCCACTTT.

This chain joins TRBV9 and TRBJ1-2; no firm D call. The V gene lost 0 bases and the J gene lost 4 bases, with 7 bases spanning the gap. Germline values: CDR1 SGDLS, CDR2 YYNGEE. The length of the CDR3 is 13 residues. The CDR3, as DNA: TGTGCCAGCAGCGTAGCCCCGATCTATGGCTACACCTTC. Amino acids: CASSVAPIYGYTF.

In its sample, this clonotype was seen a few times. This chain connects TRBV20-1 to TRBJ2-5, with 12 bases lining up with TRBD2. The V gene end was trimmed by 3 bases and the J gene end by 4 bases; junction bases not matched to a gene: 9. This CDR3 is built from 16 residues. Germline loops: CDR1 DFQATT, CDR2 SNEGSKA (reference sequence). CDR3 sequence reads: CSASRSGLAGSETQYF. Here the CDR3 DNA reads TGCAGTGCTAGCAGGTCGGGACTAGCGGGTTCAGAGACCCAGTACTTC.

This clonotype was seen a few times. V is TRBV29-1 and J is TRBJ1-3; D not resolved. In germline, CDR1 is SQVTM, CDR2 ANQGSEA. V shed 4 bases and J shed 2 bases, with 12 bases lying between them. The CDR3 contains 14 residues. This chain's CDR3 is CSVVGPRPGNTIYF. CDR3 nucleotides: TGCAGCGTTGTCGGACCGCGACCTGGAAACACCATATATTTT.